This T cell receptor (beta chain) was sequenced in a study of CD8+ T cells in alopecia areata. The overall study: For 6 to 18 months, tofacitinib was taken, and 6 months off drug followed. Study findings and constraints: Alopecia totalis/universalis scalp especially showed more expanded CD8+ clones than normal scalp.

Germline V gives CDR1 MGHDK, CDR2 SYGVNS. Trimming pared 0 bases from V and 8 bases from J, leaving 13 bases between. The CDR3 runs to 14 residues. Treatment noted: oral pan-JAK inhibitor, 5-10 mg twice daily. Comments on this clone: What it recognizes is unknown.

TCR sequencing used cDNA made by reverse transcription of extracted RNA. Generated by immunoSEQ multiplex PCR, the TCRdb table keeps only in-frame clones and is missing some. This table holds more than 150,000 clones, 60% to 70% found once. The material sequenced was CD4+ T cells sorted from blood, taken at week 4, from a patient treated with tofacitinib. The clonotype originates from a human donor with alopecia areata. This chain connects TRBV25-1 to TRBJ1-2, with D possibly matching TRBD1 (6 bases). As DNA, the CDR3 is TGTGCCAGCAGTGAATATACCAGGGGTAAAGGCTACACCTTC. Translation: CASSEYTRGKGYTF.